This T cell receptor (beta chain) was recorded in a study of T cell changes during pregnancy in multiple sclerosis. The table came from immunoSEQ multiplex PCR; TCRdb's copy has only in-frame clones and leaves some out. This table has 70,000 to 80,000 clones, approximately 94% appearing once. This CDR3 comprises 14 residues. Germline loops: CDR1 SGHKS, CDR2 YYEKEE (reference sequence). With 5 bases removed from V and 7 bases from J, the gap between germline ends came to 16 bases. Sequenced material: peripheral blood, taken in the third trimester of pregnancy. The genes are TRBV5-5 and TRBJ2-1; possible D gene TRBD1, 5 bases. This receptor was taken from a female donor with multiple sclerosis, enrolled in a pregnancy study. The DNA for the CDR3 is TGTGCCAGCAGATGGTTCCTAGGGGTTAATGAGCAGTTCTTC. It yields the protein CASRWFLGVNEQFF. Looking up the rest from reference TRBV5-5 and TRBJ2-1 gives the full variable domain: DAGVTQSPTHLIKTRGQQVTLRCSPISGHKSVSWYQQVLGQGPQFIFQYYEKEERGRGNFPDRFSARQFPNYSSELNVNALLLGDSALYLCASRWFLGVNEQFFGPGTRLTVL.